This T cell receptor (beta chain) was retrieved from a study of T cell changes during pregnancy in multiple sclerosis. Germline V gene lookup returns CDR1 SGDLS and CDR2 YYNGEE. Losses at the gene ends were 0 bases for V and 6 bases for J; bases not matched to a gene: 3. There are 15 residues in the CDR3. Clones were sequenced by immunoSEQ multiplex PCR, and TCRdb holds only the in-frame ones, with some missing. The table shows 50,000 to 65,000 clones, with 90% occurring only once. The receptor comes from a female donor with multiple sclerosis, enrolled in a pregnancy study. The sequenced sample was CD8+ T cells from peripheral blood mononuclear cells, obtained before pregnancy. V and J are TRBV9 and TRBJ2-2, with 9 bases fitting TRBD1. CDR3: CASSVGDRVSGELFF. The CDR3 nucleotides read TGTGCCAGCAGCGTAGGGGACAGGGTATCCGGGGAGCTGTTTTTT.